The text below deals with one TCR beta chain. The data were produced by immunoSEQ multiplex PCR, yet TCRdb's version contains in-frame clones alone and is incomplete. Among 1,700 or so clones listed, about 93% were seen once. The data derive from a study of tumor T cells in aggressive B-cell lymphoma. Trimming took off 5 bases at V and 2 bases at J, with 19 bases between the two ends. This CDR3 has 16 residues. Germline V CDR1 and CDR2: SGHAT, FQNNGV. This receptor was identified in an adult with diffuse large B cell lymphoma. Material for sequencing was tumor tissue. This chain joins TRBV11-2 and TRBJ2-7; a weak D match, TRBD1 (6 bases). CDR3 protein: CASSARQVANAYEQYF. In DNA, the CDR3 is TGTGCCAGCAGCGCCCGACAGGTCGCGAACGCCTACGAGCAGTACTTC.